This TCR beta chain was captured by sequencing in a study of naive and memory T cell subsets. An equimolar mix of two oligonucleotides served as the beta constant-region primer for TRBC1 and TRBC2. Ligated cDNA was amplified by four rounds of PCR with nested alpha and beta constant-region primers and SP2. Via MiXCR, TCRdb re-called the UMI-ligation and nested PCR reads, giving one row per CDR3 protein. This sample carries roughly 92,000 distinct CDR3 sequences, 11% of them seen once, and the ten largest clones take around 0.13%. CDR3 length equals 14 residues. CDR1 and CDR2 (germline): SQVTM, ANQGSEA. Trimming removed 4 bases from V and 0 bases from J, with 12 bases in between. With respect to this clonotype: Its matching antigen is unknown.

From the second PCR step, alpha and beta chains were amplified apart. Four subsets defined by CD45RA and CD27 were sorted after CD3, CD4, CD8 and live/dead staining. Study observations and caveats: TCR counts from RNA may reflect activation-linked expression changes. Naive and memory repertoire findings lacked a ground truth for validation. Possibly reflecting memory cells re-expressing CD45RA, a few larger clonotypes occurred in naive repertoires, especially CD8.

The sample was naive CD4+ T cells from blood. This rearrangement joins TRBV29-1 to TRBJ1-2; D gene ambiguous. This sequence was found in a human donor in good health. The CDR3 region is CSVAPLMANYGYTF. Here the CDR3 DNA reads TGCAGCGTTGCCCCCCTGATGGCTAACTATGGCTACACCTTC.